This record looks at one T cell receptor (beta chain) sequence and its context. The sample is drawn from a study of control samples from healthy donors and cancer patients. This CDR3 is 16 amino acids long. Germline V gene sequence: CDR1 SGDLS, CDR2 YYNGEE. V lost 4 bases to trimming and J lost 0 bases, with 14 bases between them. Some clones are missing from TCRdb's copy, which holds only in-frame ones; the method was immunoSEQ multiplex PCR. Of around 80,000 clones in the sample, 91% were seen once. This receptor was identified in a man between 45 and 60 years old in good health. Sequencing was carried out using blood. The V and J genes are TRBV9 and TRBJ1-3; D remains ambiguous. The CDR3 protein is CASSPHTGNSGNTIYF. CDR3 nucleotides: TGTGCCAGCAGCCCTCATACGGGGAACTCTGGAAACACCATATATTTT.